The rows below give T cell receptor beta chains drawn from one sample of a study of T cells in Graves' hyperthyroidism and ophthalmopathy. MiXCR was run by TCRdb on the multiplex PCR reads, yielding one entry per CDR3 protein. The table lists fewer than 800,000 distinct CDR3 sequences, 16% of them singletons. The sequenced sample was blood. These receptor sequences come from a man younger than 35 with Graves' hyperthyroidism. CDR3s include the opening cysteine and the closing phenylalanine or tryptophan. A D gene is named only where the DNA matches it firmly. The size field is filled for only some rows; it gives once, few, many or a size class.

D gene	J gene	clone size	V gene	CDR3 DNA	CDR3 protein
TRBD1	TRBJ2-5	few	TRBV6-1	TGTGCCAGCACCCCGGGACAGAAAGAGACCCAGTACTTC	CASTPGQKETQYF
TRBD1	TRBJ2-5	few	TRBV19	TGTGCCAGTAGCCTCGTCGGACAGGGAGTGGAGACCCAGTACTTC	CASSLVGQGVETQYF
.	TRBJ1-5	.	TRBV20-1	TGCAGTGCTAGAGCCACAGGGTGGAATCAGCCCCAGCATTTT	CSARATGWNQPQHF
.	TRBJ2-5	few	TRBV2	TGTGCCAGCAGTGCAGTAGGGGGAAAGACCCAGTACTTC	CASSAVGGKTQYF
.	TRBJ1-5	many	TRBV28	TGTGCCAGCAGTTTAGTGGGATACCAGCCCCAGCATTTT	CASSLVGYQPQHF
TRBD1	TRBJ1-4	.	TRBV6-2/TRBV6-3	TGTGCCAGCAGTTCGACAGGGGGGAGACCAACTAATGAAAAACTGTTTTTT	CASSSTGGRPTNEKLFF
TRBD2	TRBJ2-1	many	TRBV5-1	TGCGCCAGCAGCTTTAGCGGGAGAACGTTGGATGAGCAGTTCTTC	CASSFSGRTLDEQFF
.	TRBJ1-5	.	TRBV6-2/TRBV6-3	TGTGCCAGCAAACCGGAGCGGGGGGATCAGCCCCAGCATTTT	CASKPERGDQPQHF
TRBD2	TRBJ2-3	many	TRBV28	TGTGCCAGCAGTTCCACTAGCGGAATCACAGATACGCAGTATTTT	CASSSTSGITDTQYF
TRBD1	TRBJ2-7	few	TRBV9	TGTGCCAGCAGCGTAGATGGGACAGGGGGACACTACGAGCAGTACTTC	CASSVDGTGGHYEQYF
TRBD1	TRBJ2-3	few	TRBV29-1	TGCAGCGCAAACAGGGGGATAAAAGATACGCAGTATTTT	CSANRGIKDTQYF
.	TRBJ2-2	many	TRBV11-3	TGTGCCAGCAGCTTAAATCCCGGGGCCGCGAACACCGGGGAGCTGTTTTTT	CASSLNPGAANTGELFF
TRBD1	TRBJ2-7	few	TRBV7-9	TGTGCCAGCGGCCGGGACAGGGACCACGAGCAGTACTTC	CASGRDRDHEQYF
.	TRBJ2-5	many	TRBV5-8	TGTGCCAGCAGGATCAACGAGGGGGGACAAGAGACCCAGTACTTC	CASRINEGGQETQYF
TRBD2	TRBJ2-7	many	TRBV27	TGTGCCAGCACCCCCTTAGCGGGAGGCGGAATGGACGAGCAGTACTTC	CASTPLAGGGMDEQYF
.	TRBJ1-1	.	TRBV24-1	TGTGCCACCAGTAATTCAGAGTCCACTGAAGCTTTCTTT	CATSNSESTEAFF
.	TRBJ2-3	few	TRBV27	TGTGCCAGCAGTCCCCCACCACCTGATACGCAGTATTTT	CASSPPPPDTQYF
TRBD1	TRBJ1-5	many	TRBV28	TGTGCCAGCAGGCTGGACAGGGGGCTTGGTCAGCCCCAGCATTTT	CASRLDRGLGQPQHF
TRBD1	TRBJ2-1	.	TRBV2	TGTGCCAGCAGCTCGGGACAGAACAATGAGCAGTTCTTC	CASSSGQNNEQFF
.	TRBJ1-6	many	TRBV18	TGTGCCAGCTCACCACCGTTAGAGAATTCACCCCTCCACTTT	CASSPPLENSPLHF
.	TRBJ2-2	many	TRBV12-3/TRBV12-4	TGTGCCAGCAGTTCCTCGAACCGGGGAAGGATCGGGGAGCTGTTTTTT	CASSSSNRGRIGELFF
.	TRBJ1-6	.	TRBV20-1	TGCAGTGCTCTGCCCACAGGACCGAACTCACCCCTCCACTTT	CSALPTGPNSPLHF
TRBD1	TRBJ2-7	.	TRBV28	TGTGCCAGCAGCCGACAGGGGGCGCGGGTCCGCGAGCAGTACTTC	CASSRQGARVREQYF
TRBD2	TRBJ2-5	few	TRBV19	TGTGCCAGTAGTCCTCGACTAGCGGGAAGTGAGACCCAGTACTTC	CASSPRLAGSETQYF
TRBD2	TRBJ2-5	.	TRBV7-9	TGTGCCAGCAGCTACCCCCGAGGGACTATACAAGAGACCCAGTACTTC	CASSYPRGTIQETQYF
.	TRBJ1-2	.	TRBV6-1	TGTGCCAGCAGCCACGGGCAGAACTATGGCTACACCTTC	CASSHGQNYGYTF
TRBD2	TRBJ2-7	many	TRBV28	TGTGCCAGCAGGCCGACTAGCGGGCCTTCCTACGAGCAGTACTTC	CASRPTSGPSYEQYF
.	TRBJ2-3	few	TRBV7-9	TGTGCCAGCAGCCAACTAGCTGGCTACACAGATACGCAGTATTTT	CASSQLAGYTDTQYF
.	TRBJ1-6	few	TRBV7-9	TGTGCCAGCATCGACCGCCAAGGGTATAATTCACCCCTCCACTTT	CASIDRQGYNSPLHF
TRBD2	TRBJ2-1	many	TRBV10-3	TGTGCCATCAGTAACTCGGGACTAGCGGGACAAAATGAGCAGTTCTTC	CAISNSGLAGQNEQFF
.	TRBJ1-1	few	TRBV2	TGTGCCAGCAGTGAAGCTGGGGGTATACGGGCCACTGAAGCTTTCTTT	CASSEAGGIRATEAFF
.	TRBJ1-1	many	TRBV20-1	TGCAGTGCTTCCTGGCCTGGCCCTGGGAGGATGAACACTGAAGCTTTCTTT	CSASWPGPGRMNTEAFF
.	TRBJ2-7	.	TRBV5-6	TGTGCCAGCAGCTTAGCGGAGCGGAGCTCCTACGAGCAGTACTTC	CASSLAERSSYEQYF
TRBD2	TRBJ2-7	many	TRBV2	TGTGCCAGCAGTCGGAGGGGAGGGCTCGAGCAGTACTTC	CASSRRGGLEQYF
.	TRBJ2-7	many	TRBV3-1	TGTGCCAGCAGCTCCAGGGACCGAGGGGAGCAGTACTTC	CASSSRDRGEQYF
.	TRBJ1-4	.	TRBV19	TGTGCCAGTAGTAAAGGGAGGACTAATGAAAAACTGTTTTTT	CASSKGRTNEKLFF
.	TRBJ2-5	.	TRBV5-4	TGTGCCAGCAGCTTGAGCGGAACTCAAGAGACCCAGTACTTC	CASSLSGTQETQYF
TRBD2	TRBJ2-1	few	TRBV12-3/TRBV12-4	TGTGCCAGCAGTCCGGGGAGGACTAGCGGGAGGAGTAATGAGCAGTTCTTC	CASSPGRTSGRSNEQFF
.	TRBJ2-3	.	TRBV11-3	TGTGCCAGCAGCTTGGACCTAGAGATAAGCACAGATACGCAGTATTTT	CASSLDLEISTDTQYF
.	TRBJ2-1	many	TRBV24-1	TGTGCCACCAGTGCGGAACAAGACTACAATGAGCAGTTCTTC	CATSAEQDYNEQFF
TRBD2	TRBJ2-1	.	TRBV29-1	TGCAGCGTTGCCACGTTAGCGGGAGCCTACAATGAGCAGTTCTTC	CSVATLAGAYNEQFF
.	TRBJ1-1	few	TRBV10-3	TGTGCCATCAGCCCAGGGATGGAGCGAGGTACTGAAGCTTTCTTT	CAISPGMERGTEAFF
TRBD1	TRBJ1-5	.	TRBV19	TGTGCCAGTAGGAGGAGGGGGCAGGGAAGCAATCAGCCCCAGCATTTT	CASRRRGQGSNQPQHF
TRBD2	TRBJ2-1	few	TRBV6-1	TGTGCCAGCAGCGCGCGCCCAGCGGGAGAGGGATACAATGAGCAGTTCTTC	CASSARPAGEGYNEQFF
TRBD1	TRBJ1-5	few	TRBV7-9	TGTGCCAGCAGCCCTCGGACAGGGGTAAAACAGCCCCAGCATTTT	CASSPRTGVKQPQHF
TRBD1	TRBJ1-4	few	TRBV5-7	TGTGCCAGCAGCACCCGCCCCGGGACAGAAAATGAAAAACTGTTTTTT	CASSTRPGTENEKLFF
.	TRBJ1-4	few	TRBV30	TGTGCCTGGAGTGTACCGGGAGCGGCTAATGGAAAACTGTTTTTT	CAWSVPGAANGKLFF
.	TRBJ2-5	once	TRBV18	TGTGCCAGCTCACCGGGGGGAGGAGGGACCCAGTACTTC	CASSPGGGGTQYF
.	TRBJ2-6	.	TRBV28	TGTGCCAGCAGTCCTCTCAGGGGAGGGGACTCTGGGGCCAACGTCCTGACTTTC	CASSPLRGGDSGANVLTF
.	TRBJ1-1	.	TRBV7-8	TGTGCCAGCAGCCCTGCTGCAGGGACCCTTTTTATGAACACTGAAGCTTTCTTT	CASSPAAGTLFMNTEAFF
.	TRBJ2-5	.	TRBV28	TGTGCCAGCAGTGACAACCCTAGGAAAGAGACCCAGTACTTC	CASSDNPRKETQYF
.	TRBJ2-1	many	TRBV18	TGTGCCAGCTCCCCCGAGGTGAACAATGAGCAGTTCTTC	CASSPEVNNEQFF
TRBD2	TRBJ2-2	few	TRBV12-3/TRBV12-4	TGTGCCAGCAGTTTGGGACTAGCGGGAGGATATACCGGGGAGCTGTTTTTT	CASSLGLAGGYTGELFF
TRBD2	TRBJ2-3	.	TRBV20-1	TGCAGTGGGCTAGCGGGAGTCGACGATACGCAGTATTTT	CSGLAGVDDTQYF
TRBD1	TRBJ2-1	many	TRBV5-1	TGCGCCAGCAGCCGGACCCCGGGACAGAGGAATGAGCAGTTCTTC	CASSRTPGQRNEQFF
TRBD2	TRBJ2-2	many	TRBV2	TGTGCCAGCGGGACTAGCGCTGGGGGCGGGGAGCTGTTTTTT	CASGTSAGGGELFF
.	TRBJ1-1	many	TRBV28	TGTGCCAGCAGTTTATTGGGGGGCGAAAACACTGAAGCTTTCTTT	CASSLLGGENTEAFF
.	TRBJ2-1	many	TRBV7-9	TGTGCCAGCTCACCCGGTCATGAGCAGTTCTTC	CASSPGHEQFF
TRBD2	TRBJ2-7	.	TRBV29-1	TGCAGCGCAACTAGCGGGGGTTACGAGCAGTACTTC	CSATSGGYEQYF